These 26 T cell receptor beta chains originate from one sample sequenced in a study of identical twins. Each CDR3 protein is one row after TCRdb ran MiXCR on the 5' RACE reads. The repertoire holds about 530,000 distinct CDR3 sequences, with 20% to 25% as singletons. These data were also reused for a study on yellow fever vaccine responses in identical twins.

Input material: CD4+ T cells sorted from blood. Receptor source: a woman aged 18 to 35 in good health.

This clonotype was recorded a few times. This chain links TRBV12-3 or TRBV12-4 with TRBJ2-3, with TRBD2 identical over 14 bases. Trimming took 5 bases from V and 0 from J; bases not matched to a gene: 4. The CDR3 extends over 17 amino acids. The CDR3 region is CASSLGLAGASTDTQYF. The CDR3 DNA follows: TGTGCCAGCAGTCTGGGACTAGCGGGAGCTAGCACAGATACGCAGTATTTT.

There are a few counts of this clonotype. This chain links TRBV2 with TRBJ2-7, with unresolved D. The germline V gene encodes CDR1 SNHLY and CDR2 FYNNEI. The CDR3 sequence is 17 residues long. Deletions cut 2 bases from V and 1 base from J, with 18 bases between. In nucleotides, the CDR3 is TGTGCCAGCAGTGAAAGCTTTTCCGTTCGAGGTTCCTACGAGCAGTACTTC. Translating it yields CASSESFSVRGSYEQYF.

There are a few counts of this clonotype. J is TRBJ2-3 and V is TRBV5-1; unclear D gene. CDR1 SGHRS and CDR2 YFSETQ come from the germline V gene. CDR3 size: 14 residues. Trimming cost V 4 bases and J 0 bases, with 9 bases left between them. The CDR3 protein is CASSHTESTDTQYF. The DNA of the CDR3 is TGCGCCAGCAGCCACACGGAAAGCACAGATACGCAGTATTTT.

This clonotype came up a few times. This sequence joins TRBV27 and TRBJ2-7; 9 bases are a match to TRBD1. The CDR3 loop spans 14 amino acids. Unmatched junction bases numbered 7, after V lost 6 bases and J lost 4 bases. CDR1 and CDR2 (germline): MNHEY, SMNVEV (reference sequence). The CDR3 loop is CASRGPGTGYEQYF. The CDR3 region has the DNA TGTGCCAGCAGGGGACCCGGGACAGGGTACGAGCAGTACTTC.

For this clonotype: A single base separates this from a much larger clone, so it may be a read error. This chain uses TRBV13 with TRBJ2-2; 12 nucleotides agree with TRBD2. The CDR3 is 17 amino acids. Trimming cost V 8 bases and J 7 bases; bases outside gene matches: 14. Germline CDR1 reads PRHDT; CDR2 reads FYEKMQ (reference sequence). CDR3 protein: CASCLYLAGGVGGELFF. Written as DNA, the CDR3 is TGTGCCAGCTGTTTATATCTAGCGGGGGGGGTCGGCGGGGAGCTGTTTTTT. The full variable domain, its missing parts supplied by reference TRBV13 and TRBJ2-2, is AAGVIQSPRHLIKEKRETATLKCYPIPRHDTVYWYQQGPGQDPQFLISFYEKMQSDKGSIPDRFSAQQFSDYHSELNMSSLELGDSALYFCASCLYLAGGVGGELFFGEGSRLTVL.

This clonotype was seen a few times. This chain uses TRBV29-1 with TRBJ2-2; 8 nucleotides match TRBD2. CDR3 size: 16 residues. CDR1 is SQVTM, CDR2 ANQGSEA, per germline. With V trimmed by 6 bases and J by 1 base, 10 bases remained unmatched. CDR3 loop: CSVKDVAGMNTGELFF. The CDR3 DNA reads TGCAGCGTCAAGGACGTAGCGGGGATGAACACCGGGGAGCTGTTTTTT.

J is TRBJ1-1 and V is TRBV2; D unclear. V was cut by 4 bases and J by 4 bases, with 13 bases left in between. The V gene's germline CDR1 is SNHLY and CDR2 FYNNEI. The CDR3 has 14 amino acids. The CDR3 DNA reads TGTGCCAGCAGTGGCGAGGGTTTGGGCACTGAAGCTTTCTTT. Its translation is CASSGEGLGTEAFF.

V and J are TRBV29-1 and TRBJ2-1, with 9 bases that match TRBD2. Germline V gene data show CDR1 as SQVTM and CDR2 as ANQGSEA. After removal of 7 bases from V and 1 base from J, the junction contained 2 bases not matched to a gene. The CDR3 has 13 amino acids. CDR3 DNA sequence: TGCAGCGCTAGCGGGACTTCCTACAATGAGCAGTTCTTC. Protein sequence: CSASGTSYNEQFF.

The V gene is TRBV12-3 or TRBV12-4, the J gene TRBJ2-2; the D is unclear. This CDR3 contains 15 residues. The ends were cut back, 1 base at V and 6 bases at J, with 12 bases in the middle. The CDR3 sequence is CASSLGRQMAGELFF. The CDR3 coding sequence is TGTGCCAGCAGTTTAGGGCGTCAGATGGCCGGGGAGCTGTTTTTT.

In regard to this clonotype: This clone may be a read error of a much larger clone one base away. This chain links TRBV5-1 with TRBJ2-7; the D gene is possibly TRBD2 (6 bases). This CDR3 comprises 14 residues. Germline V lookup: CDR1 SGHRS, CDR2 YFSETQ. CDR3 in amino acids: CASTLGGSSYEQYF. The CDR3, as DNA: TGCGCCAGCACCTTGGGAGGCAGCTCCTACGAGCAGTACTTC.

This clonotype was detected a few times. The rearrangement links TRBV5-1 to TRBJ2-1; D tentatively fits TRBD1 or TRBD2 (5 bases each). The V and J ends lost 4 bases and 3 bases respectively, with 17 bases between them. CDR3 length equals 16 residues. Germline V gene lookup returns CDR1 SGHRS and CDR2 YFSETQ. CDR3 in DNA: TGCGCCAGCAGCCCCATTCCCAGGGACCTCTACAATGAGCAGTTCTTC. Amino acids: CASSPIPRDLYNEQFF.

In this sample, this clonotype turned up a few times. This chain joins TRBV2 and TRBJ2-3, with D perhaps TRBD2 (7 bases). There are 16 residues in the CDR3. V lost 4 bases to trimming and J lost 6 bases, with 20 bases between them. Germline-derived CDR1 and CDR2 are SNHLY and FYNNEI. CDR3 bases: TGTGCCAGCAGTGGGGGGGGCGGGAGAACCACGGATACGCAGTATTTT. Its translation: CASSGGGGRTTDTQYF.

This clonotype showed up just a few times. The chain's CDR3 is CASKRTSGGSNAGELFF. Here the CDR3 DNA reads TGTGCCAGCAAGCGGACTAGCGGGGGCTCTAACGCCGGGGAGCTGTTTTTT. V gene TRBV12-3 or TRBV12-4 combines with J gene TRBJ2-2; 13 bases are a match to TRBD2. Trimming at V came to 7 bases and at J to 6 bases, leaving 11 bases not matched to a gene. CDR3 size: 17 residues.

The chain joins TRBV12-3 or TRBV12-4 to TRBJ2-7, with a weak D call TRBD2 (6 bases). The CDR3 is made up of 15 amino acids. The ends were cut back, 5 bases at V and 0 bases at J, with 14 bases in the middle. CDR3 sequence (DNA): TGTGCCAGCAGTCTCCGCCATAGCGGCTCCTACGAGCAGTACTTC. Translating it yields CASSLRHSGSYEQYF.

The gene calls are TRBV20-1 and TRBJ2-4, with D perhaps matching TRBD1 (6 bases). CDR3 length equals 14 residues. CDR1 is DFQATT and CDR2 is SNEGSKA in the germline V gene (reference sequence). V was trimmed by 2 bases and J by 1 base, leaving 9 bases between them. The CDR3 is CSARPQGAKNIQYF. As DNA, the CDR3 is TGCAGTGCTAGACCCCAGGGGGCCAAAAACATTCAGTACTTC.

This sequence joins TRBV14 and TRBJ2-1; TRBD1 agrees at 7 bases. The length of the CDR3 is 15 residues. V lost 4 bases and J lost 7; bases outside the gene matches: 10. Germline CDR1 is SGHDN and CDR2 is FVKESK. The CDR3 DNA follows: TGTGCCAGCAGCCTCCGCCCCGGGACAGCTAATGAGCAGTTCTTC. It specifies CASSLRPGTANEQFF.

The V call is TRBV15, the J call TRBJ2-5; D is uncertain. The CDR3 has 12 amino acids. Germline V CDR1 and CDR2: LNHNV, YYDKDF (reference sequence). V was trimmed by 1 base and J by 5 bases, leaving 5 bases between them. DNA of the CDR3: TGTGCCACCAGCAGAGGACCCGAGACCCAGTACTTC. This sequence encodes CATSRGPETQYF.

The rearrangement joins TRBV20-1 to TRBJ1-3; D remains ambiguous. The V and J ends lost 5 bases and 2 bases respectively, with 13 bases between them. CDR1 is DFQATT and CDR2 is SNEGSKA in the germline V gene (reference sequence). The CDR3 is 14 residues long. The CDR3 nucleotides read TGCAGTGCTTCGAGATCCCGAGCTGGAAACACCATATATTTT. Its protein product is CSASRSRAGNTIYF.

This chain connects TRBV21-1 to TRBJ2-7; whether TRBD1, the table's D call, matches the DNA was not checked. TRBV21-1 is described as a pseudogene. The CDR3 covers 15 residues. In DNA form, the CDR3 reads TGTGCCAGCCGACCGATTATACCCCCGAGTTACGAGCAGTACTTC. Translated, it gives CASRPIIPPSYEQYF.

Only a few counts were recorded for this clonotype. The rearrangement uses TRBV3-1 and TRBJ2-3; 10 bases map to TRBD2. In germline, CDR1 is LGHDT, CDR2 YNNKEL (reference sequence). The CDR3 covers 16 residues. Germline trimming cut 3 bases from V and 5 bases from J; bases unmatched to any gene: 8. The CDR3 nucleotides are TGTGCCAGCAGCCACTTAGCGGGAGGCCTCCTAGATACGCAGTATTTT. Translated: CASSHLAGGLLDTQYF.

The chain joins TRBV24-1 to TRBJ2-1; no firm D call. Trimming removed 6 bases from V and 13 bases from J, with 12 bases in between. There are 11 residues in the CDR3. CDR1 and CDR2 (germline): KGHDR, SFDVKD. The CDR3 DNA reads TGTGCCACCAGTCTCAATCGCCGTCAGTTCTTC. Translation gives CATSLNRRQFF.

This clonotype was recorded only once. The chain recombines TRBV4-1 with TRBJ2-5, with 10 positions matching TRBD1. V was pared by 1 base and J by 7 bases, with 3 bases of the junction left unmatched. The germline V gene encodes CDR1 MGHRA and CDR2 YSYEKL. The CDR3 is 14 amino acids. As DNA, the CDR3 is TGCGCCAGCAGCCAAGGACAGGGGGCTGGGACCCAGTACTTC. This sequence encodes CASSQGQGAGTQYF.

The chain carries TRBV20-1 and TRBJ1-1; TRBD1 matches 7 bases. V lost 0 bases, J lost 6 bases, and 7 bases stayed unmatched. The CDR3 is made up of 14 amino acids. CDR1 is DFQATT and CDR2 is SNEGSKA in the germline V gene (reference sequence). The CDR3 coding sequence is TGCAGTGCTAGAGATCCCGACAGGGTGGCTGAAGCTTTCTTT. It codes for CSARDPDRVAEAFF.

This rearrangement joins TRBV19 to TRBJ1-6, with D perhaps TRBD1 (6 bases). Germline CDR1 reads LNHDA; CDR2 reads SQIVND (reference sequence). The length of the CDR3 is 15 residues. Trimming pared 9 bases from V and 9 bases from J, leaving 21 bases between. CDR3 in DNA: TGTGCCAGCACAGGGATGGGGTTATATTTTTCACCCCTCCACTTT. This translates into CASTGMGLYFSPLHF.

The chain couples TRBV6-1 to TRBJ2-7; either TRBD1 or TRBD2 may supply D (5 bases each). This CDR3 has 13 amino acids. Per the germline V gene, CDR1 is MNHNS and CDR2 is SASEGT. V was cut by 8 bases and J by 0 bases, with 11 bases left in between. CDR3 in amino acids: CASEGSSSYEQYV. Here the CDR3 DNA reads TGTGCCAGCGAGGGGAGCAGCTCCTACGAGCAGTACGTC.

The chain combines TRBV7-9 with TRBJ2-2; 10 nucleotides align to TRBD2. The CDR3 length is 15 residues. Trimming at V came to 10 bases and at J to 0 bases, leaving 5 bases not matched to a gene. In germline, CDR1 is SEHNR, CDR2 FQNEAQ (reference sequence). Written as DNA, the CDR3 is TGTGCCAACGGAGCGGGAGGGCCGAACACCGGGGAGCTGTTTTTT. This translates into CANGAGGPNTGELFF.